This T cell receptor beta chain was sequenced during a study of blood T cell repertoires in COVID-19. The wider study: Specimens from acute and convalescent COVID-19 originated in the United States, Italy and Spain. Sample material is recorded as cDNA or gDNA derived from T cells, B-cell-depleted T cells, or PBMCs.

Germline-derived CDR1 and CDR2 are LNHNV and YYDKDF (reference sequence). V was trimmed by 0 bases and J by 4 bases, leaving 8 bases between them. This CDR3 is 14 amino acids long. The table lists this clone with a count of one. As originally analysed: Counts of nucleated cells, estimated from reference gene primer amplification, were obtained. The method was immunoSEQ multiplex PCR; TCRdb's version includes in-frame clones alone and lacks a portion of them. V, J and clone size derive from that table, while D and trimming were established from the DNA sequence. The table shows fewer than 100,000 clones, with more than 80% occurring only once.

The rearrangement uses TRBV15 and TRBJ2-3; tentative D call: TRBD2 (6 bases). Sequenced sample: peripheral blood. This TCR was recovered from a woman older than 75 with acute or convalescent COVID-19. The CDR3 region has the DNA TGTGCCACCAGCAGAGATAGGGACTCAGATACGCAGTATTTT. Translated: CATSRDRDSDTQYF.